This T cell receptor beta chain emerged from a study of cytomegalovirus exposure and HLA in healthy donors. Study conclusions and caveats: Later, TCR association rates were found to vary by HLA locus, highest for DRB1 and lowest for HLA-C. Productive rates of about 87% or about 30% were seen for most TCR beta V segments in an earlier analysis.

It was with 60 Vbeta and 13 Jbeta primers that the PCR ran. Measured with immunoSEQ multiplex PCR; TCRdb has only the in-frame clones, and not every one. The sample carries 220,000 or so clones, roughly 84% recorded once. V was pared by 7 bases and J by 0 bases, with 10 bases between. This CDR3 has 13 residues. Germline V CDR1 and CDR2: SGHRS, YFSETQ. Everyone who donated was a healthy bone marrow donor. On this clone itself: The antigen is not known.

The source material was PBMCs. The chain employs TRBV5-1 and TRBJ1-1; D unclear. This receptor was taken from a man between 45 and 60 years old in good health and CMV-seronegative. CDR3 bases: TGCGCCAGCTCAGCGGATATGAACACTGAAGCTTTCTTT. It translates to CASSADMNTEAFF.